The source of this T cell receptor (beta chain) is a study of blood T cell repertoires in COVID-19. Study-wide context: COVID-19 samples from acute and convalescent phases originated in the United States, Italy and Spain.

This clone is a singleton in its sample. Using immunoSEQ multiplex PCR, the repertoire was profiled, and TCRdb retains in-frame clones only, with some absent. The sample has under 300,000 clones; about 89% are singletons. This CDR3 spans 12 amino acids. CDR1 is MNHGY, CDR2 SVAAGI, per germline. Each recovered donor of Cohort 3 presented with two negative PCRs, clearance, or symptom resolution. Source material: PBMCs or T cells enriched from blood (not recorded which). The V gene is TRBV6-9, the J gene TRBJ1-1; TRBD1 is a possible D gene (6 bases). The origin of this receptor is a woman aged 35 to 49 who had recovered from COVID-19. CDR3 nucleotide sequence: TGTGCGACGGACAGCCCGAAACAGCGTGCTTTCTTT. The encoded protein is CATDSPKQRAFF.